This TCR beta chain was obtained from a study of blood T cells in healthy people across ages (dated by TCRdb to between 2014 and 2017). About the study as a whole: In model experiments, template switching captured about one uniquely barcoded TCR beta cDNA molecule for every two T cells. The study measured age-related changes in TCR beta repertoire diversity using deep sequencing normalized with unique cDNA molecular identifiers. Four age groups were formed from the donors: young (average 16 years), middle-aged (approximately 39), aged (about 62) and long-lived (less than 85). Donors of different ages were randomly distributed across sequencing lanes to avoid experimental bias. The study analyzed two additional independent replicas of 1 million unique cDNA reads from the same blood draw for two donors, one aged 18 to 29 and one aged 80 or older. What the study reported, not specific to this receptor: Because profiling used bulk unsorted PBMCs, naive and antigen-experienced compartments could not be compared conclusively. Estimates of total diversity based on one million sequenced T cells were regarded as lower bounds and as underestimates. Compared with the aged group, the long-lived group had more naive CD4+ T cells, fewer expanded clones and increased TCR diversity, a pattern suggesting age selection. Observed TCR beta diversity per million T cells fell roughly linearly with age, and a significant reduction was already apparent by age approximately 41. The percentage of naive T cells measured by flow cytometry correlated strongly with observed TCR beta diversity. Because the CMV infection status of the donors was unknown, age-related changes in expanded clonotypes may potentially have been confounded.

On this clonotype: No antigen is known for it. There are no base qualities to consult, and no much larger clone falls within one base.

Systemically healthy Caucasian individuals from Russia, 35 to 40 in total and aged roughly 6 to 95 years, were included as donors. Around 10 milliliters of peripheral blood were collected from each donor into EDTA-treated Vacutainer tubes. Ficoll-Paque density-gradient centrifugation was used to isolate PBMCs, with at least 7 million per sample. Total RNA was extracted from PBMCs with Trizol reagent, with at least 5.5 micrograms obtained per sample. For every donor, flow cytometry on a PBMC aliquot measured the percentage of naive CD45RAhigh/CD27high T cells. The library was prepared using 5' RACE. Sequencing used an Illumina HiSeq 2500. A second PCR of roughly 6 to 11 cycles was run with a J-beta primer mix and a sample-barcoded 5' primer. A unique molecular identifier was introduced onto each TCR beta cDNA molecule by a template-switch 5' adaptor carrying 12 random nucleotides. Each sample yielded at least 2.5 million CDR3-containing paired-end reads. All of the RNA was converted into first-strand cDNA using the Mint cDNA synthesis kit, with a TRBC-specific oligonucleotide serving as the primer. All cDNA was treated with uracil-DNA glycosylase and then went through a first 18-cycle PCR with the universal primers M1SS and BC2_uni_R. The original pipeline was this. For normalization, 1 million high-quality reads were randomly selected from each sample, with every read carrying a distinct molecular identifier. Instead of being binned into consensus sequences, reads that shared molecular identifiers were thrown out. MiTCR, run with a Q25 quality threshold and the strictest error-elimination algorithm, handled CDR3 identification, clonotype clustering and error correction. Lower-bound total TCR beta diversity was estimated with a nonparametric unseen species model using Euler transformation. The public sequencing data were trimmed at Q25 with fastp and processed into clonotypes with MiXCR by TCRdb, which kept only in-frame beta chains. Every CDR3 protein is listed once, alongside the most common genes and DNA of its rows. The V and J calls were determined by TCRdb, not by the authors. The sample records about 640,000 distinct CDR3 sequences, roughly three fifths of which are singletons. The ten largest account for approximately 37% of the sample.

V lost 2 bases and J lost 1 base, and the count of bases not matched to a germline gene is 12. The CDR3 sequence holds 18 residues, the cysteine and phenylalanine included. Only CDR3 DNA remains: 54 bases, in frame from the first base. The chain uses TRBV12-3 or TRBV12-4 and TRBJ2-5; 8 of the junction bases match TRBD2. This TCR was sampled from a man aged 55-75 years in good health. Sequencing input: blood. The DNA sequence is TGTGCCAGCAGTTTACCGGGACGGGCTAGCGGGTTCCAAGAGACCCAGTACTTC. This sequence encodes CASSLPGRASGFQETQYF.